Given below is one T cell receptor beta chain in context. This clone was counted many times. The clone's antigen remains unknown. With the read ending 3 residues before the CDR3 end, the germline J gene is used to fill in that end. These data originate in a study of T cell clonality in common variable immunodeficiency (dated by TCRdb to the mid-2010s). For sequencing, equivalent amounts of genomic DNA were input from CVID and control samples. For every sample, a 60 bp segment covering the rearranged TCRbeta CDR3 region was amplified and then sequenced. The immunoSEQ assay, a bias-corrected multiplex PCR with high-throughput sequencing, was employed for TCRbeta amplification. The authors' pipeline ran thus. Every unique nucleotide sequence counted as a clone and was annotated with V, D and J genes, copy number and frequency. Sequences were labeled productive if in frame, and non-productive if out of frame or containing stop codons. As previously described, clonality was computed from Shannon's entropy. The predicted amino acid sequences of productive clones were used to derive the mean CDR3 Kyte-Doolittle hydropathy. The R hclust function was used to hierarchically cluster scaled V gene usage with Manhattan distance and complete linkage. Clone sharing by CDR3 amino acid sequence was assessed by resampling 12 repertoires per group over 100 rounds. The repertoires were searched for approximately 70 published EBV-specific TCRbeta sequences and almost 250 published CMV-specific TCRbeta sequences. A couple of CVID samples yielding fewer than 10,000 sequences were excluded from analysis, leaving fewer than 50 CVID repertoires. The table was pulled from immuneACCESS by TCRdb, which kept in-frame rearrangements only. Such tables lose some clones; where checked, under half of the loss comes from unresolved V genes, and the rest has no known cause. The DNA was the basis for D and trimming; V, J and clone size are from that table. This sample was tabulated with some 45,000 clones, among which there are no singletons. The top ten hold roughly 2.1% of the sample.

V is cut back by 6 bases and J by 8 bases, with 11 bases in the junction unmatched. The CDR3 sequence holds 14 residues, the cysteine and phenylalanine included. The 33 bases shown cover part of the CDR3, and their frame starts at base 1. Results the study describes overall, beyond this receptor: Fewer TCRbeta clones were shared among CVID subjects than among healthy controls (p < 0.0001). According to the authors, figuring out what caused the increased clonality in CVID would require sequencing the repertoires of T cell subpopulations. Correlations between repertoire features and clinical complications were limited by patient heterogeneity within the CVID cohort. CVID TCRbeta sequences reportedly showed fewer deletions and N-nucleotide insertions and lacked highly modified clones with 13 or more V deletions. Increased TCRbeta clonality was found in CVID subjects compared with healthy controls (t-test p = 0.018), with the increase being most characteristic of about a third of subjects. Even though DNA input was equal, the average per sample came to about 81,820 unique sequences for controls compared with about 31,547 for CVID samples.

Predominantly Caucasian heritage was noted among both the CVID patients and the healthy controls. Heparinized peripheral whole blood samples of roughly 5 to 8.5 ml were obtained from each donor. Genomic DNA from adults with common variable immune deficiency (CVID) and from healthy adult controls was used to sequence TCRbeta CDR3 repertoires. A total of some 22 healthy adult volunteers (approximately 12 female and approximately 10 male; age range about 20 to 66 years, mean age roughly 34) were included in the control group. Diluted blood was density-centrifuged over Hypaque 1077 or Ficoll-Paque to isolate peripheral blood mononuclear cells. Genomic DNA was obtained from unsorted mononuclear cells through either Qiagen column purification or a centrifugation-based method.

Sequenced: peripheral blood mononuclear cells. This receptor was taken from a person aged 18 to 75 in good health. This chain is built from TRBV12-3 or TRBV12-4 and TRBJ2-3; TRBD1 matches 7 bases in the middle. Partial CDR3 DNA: TGTGCCAGCAGCAAAGGACAGGTCCGAAGTACG. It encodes CASSKGQVRST. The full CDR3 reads CASSKGQVRSTQYF.